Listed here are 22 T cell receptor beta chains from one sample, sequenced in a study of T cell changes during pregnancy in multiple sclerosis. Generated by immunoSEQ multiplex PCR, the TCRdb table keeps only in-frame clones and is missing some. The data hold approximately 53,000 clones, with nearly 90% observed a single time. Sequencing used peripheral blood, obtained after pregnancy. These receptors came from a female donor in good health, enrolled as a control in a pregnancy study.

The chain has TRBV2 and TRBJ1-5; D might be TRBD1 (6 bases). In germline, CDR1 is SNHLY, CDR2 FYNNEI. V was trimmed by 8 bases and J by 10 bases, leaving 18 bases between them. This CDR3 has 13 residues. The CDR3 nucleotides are TGTGCCAGCTCAGGGGACCAAGGTTTCCCCCAGCATTTT. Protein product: CASSGDQGFPQHF.

In DNA form, the CDR3 reads TGTGCCAGCACCTTTTCGATGACAGGGGGCATCTACGAGCAGTACTTC. Translation gives CASTFSMTGGIYEQYF. V is TRBV5-5 and J is TRBJ2-7; 10 bases are shared with TRBD1. From germline, CDR1 is SGHKS and CDR2 YYEKEE (reference sequence). Losses at the gene ends were 6 bases for V and 3 bases for J; bases not matched to a gene: 12. This CDR3 comprises 16 residues.

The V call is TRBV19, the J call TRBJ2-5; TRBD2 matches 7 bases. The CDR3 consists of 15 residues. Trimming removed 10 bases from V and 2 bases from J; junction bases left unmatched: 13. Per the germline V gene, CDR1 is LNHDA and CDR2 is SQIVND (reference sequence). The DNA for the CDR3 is TGTGCCACAAGACCGGGAGGAAGAATACAAGAGACCCAGTACTTC. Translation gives CATRPGGRIQETQYF.

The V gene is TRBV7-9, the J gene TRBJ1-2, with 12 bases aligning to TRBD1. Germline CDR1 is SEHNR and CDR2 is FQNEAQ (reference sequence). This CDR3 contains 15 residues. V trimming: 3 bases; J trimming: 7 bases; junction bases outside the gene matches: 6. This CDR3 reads CASSLPGQGAGGYTF. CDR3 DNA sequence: TGTGCCAGCAGCTTGCCGGGACAGGGGGCTGGTGGCTACACCTTC.

Here the CDR3 DNA reads TGTGCCACCGTGTACTACGAGCAGTACTTC. Encoded protein: CATVYYEQYF. This chain uses TRBV6-1 with TRBJ2-7; the D is unclear. The germline V gene has CDR1 MNHNS and CDR2 SASEGT. The CDR3 has 10 residues. V dropped 10 bases and J dropped 3 bases, with 7 bases sitting between them.

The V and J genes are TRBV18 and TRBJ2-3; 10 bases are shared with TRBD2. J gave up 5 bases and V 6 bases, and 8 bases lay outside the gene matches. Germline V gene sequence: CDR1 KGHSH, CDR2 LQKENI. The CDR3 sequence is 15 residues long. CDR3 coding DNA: TGTGCCAGCTCGCCTAGCGGGGGCCCTGGAGATACGCAGTATTTT. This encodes CASSPSGGPGDTQYF.

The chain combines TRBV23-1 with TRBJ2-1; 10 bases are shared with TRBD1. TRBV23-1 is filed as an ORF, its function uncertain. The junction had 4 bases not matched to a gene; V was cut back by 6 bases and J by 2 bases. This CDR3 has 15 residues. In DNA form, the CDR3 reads TGCGCCAGCAGCCCGACAGGGGGCCCCTACAATGAGCAGTTCTTC. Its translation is CASSPTGGPYNEQFF.

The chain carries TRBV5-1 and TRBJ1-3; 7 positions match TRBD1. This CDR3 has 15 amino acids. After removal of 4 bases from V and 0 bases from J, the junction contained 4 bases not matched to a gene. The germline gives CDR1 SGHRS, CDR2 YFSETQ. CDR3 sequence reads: CASSDDRASGNTIYF. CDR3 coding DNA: TGCGCCAGCAGCGACGACAGGGCCTCTGGAAACACCATATATTTT.

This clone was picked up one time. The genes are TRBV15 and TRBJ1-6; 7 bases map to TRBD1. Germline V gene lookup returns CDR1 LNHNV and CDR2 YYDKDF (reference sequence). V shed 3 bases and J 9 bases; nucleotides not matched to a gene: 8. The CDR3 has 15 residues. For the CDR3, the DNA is TGTGCCACCAGCAGTCAGGAAAACAGGGGTTCACCCCTCCACTTT. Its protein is CATSSQENRGSPLHF.

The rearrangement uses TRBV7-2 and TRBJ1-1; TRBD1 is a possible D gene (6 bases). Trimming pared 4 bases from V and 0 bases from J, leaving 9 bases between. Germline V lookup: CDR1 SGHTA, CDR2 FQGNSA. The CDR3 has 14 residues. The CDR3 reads CASSSGQLNTEAFF. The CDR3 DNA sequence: TGTGCCAGCAGCTCCGGACAGCTGAACACTGAAGCTTTCTTT.

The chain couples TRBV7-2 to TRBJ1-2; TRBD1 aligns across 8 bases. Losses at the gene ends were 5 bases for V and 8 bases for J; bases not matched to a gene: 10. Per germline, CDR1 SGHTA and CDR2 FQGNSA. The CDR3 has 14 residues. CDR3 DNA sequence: TGTGCCAGCAGCCCGGCGGCGACAGGGGACGGCTACACCTTC. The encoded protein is CASSPAATGDGYTF.

The CDR3 spells CASSRPRETQYF. In DNA, the CDR3 is TGTGCCAGCAGCCGCCCTAGGGAGACCCAGTACTTC. J is TRBJ2-5 and V is TRBV11-2; D gene unclear. Per germline, CDR1 SGHAT and CDR2 FQNNGV. The CDR3 runs to 12 residues. V shed 5 bases and J shed 5 bases, with 9 bases lying between them.

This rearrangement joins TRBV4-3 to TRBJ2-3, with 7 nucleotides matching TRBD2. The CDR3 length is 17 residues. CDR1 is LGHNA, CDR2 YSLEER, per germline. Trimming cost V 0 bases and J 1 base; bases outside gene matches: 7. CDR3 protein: CASSQDPGGAGTDTQYF. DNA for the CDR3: TGCGCCAGCAGCCAAGACCCGGGGGGTGCCGGCACAGATACGCAGTATTTT.

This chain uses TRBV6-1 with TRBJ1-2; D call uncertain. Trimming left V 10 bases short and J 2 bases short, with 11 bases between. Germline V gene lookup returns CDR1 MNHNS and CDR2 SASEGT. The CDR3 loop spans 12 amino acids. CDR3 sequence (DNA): TGTGCCACCCTAAACGGGAACTATGGCTACACCTTC. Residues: CATLNGNYGYTF.

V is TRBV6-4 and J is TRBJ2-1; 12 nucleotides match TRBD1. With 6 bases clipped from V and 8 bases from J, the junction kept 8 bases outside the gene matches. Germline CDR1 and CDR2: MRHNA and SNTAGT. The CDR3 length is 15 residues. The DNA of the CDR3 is TGTGCCAGCAGCGATACCGGGACAGGGGGCGATGAGCAGTTCTTC. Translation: CASSDTGTGGDEQFF.

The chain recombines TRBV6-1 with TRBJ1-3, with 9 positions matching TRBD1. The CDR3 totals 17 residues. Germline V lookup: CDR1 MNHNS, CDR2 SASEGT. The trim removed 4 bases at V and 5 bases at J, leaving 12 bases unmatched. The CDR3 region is CASSAGTGNNFRNTIYF. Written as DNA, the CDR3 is TGTGCCAGCAGTGCGGGGACAGGGAATAATTTCAGAAACACCATATATTTT.

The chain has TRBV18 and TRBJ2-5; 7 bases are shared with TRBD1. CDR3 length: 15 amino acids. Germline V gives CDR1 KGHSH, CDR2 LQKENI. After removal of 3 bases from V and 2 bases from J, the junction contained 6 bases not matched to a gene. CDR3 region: CASSPRTGDQETQYF. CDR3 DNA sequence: TGTGCCAGCTCACCCCGGACAGGTGATCAAGAGACCCAGTACTTC. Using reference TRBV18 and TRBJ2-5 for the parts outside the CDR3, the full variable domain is NAGVMQNPRHLVRRRGQEARLRCSPMKGHSHVYWYRQLPEEGLKFMVYLQKENIIDESGMPKERFSAEFPKEGPSILRIQQVVRGDSAAYFCASSPRTGDQETQYFGPGTRLLVL.

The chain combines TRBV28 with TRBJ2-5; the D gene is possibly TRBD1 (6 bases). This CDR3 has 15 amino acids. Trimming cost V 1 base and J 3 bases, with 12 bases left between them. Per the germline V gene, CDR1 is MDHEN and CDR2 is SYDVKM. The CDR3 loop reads CASSLSRYREETQYF. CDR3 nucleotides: TGTGCCAGCAGTTTATCTCGTTACAGGGAAGAGACCCAGTACTTC.

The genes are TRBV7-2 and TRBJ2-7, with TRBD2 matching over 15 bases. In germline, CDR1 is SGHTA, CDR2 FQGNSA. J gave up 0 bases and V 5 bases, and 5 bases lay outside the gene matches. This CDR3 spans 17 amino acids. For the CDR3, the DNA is TGTGCCAGCAGCCCAGGGACTAGCGGGGGGTACTCCTACGAGCAGTACTTC. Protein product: CASSPGTSGGYSYEQYF.

CDR3 sequence (DNA): TGTGCCAGCAGCTCGGGGACAGTAGCCTACGAGCAGTACTTC. Its protein product is CASSSGTVAYEQYF. V is TRBV5-5 and J is TRBJ2-7, with TRBD1 matching 7 bases. From germline, CDR1 is SGHKS and CDR2 YYEKEE (reference sequence). This CDR3 spans 14 amino acids. V was pared by 3 bases and J by 2 bases, with 5 bases of the junction left unmatched.

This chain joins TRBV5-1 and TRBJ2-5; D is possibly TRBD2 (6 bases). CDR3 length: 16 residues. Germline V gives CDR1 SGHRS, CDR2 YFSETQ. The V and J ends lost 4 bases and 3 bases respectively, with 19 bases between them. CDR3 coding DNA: TGCGCCAGCAGCCAGTTCACGGGAGATTATGAAGAGACCCAGTACTTC. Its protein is CASSQFTGDYEETQYF.

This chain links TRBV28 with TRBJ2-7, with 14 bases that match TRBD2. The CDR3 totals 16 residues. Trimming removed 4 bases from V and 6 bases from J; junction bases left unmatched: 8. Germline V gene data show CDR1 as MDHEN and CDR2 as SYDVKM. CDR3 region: CASSSRTSGRSGEQYF. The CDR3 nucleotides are TGTGCCAGCAGTTCACGGACTAGCGGGAGGTCGGGCGAGCAGTACTTC.